The rows below give T cell receptor beta chains drawn from one sample of a study of Ad26.COV2.S vaccination and SARS-CoV-2 variants. Assay used: immunoSEQ multiplex PCR; TCRdb lists only in-frame clones, some missing. In the table there are about 420,000 clones, 70% to 90% of which are singletons. Specimen: peripheral blood, collected in a trial of Ad26.COV2.S vaccine versus placebo. The origin of the receptors is a person between 18 and 65 years old who received the Ad26.COV2.S COVID-19 vaccine or a placebo. CDR3s include the opening cysteine and the closing phenylalanine or tryptophan. The D gene is left open where the match is weak. The size of a clone is reported for some rows only, either as once, few or many, or as a class for expanded clones.

D	J	size	V	DNA	CDR3
.	TRBJ2-4	.	TRBV6-6	TGTGCCAGCAGTTATGGGAGCGACAGCAAAAACATTCAGTACTTC	CASSYGSDSKNIQYF
TRBD1	TRBJ2-2	once	TRBV9	TGTGCCAGCAGCGTAGGTCGGACAGGGAACACCGGGGAGCTGTTTTTT	CASSVGRTGNTGELFF
TRBD1	TRBJ1-2	.	TRBV30	TGTGCCTGGACGCAGGACAGGGGGTTCTATGGCTACACCTTC	CAWTQDRGFYGYTF
.	TRBJ1-6	.	TRBV9	TGTGCCAGCAGCGAACAGGTGCTACCATCACCCCTCCACTTT	CASSEQVLPSPLHF
TRBD2	TRBJ2-3	.	TRBV7-2	TGTGCCAGCAGCCGGGCTAGCGGGGCCTGGAATACGCAGTATTTT	CASSRASGAWNTQYF
.	TRBJ1-1	.	TRBV4-1	TGCGCCAGCAGCCATGGACCAGCCCTGAACACTGAAGCTTTCTTT	CASSHGPALNTEAFF
.	TRBJ2-2	.	TRBV5-1	TGCGCCAGCAGCCTTTCGGGTAGTACCGGGGAGCTGTTTTTT	CASSLSGSTGELFF
TRBD2	TRBJ2-4	.	TRBV28	TGTGCCAGCACACGGCGGGGGGAAGTCAGAGCCAAAAACATTCAGTACTTC	CASTRRGEVRAKNIQYF
.	TRBJ1-2	.	TRBV3-1/TRBV3-2	TGTGCCAGCAGCCAAGAGGGTTCGGAGGGTGGCTACACCTTC	CASSQEGSEGGYTF
TRBD2	TRBJ2-1	.	TRBV7-9	TGTGCCAGCAGCCCCACACGACTAGCTCGACCCCCCGATGAGCAGTTCTTC	CASSPTRLARPPDEQFF
.	TRBJ1-6	.	TRBV5-1	TGCGCCAGCAGCTTGGAACAGGGCGCACAAAATTCACCCCTCCACTTT	CASSLEQGAQNSPLHF
TRBD1	TRBJ1-1	.	TRBV2	TGTGCCAGCAGTGACGCCGGGACAGTGAACACTGAAGCTTTCTTT	CASSDAGTVNTEAFF
TRBD1	TRBJ1-4	.	TRBV24-1	TGTGCCACCAGTGATCCAGGGGGCGAAGATGAAAAACTGTTTTTT	CATSDPGGEDEKLFF
.	TRBJ1-6	.	TRBV28	TGTGCCAGCAAATACAGGGATCTTTCACCCCTCCACTTT	CASKYRDLSPLHF
.	TRBJ2-1	.	TRBV24-1	TGTGCCACCAGTGAAATGGCAGGGAGTGAGCAGTTCTTC	CATSEMAGSEQFF
.	TRBJ2-5	once	TRBV5-1	TGCGCCACCCGAGACAACCAAGAGACCCAGTACTTC	CATRDNQETQYF
TRBD1	TRBJ2-1	.	TRBV20-1	TGCAGTGCAAGTACGGGACAGGCTTTAGGGGAGCAGTTCTTC	CSASTGQALGEQFF
.	TRBJ1-5	.	TRBV7-3	TGTGCCAGCAGCCCATCCCGGGGGTCGGCCTCCGGACCCAATCAGCCCCAGCATTTT	CASSPSRGSASGPNQPQHF
.	TRBJ2-5	.	TRBV10-2	TGCGCCAGCACCGCCGAACAAGAGACCCAGTACTTC	CASTAEQETQYF
TRBD2	TRBJ2-7	.	TRBV18	TGTGCCAGCTCACGCGCTAGCGGGGGGATAGACGAGCAGTACTTC	CASSRASGGIDEQYF
TRBD1	TRBJ1-4	once	TRBV5-1	TGCGCCAGCAGCCCGACGACAGGGATTAATGAAAAACTGTTTTTT	CASSPTTGINEKLFF
TRBD2	TRBJ2-3	.	TRBV9	TGTGCCAGCAGCCAGCTTGGCGGGTCTAGCGGTAAACTGGATACGCAGTATTTT	CASSQLGGSSGKLDTQYF
.	TRBJ2-7	.	TRBV18	TGTGCCAGCTCAGCCAGCTCCTACGAGCAGTACTTC	CASSASSYEQYF
TRBD2	TRBJ2-5	.	TRBV18	TGTGCCAGCTCACCACGAGTAAGCGGGGGGTTCCAAGAGACCCAGTACTTC	CASSPRVSGGFQETQYF
.	TRBJ2-7	once	TRBV7-6	TGTGCCAGCAGCTTATGGCCGTCCTACGAGCAGTACTTC	CASSLWPSYEQYF
TRBD2	TRBJ2-1	.	TRBV7-2	TGTGCCAGCAGCGCCCGACTAGCGGGGGGAATGGATGAGCAGTTCTTC	CASSARLAGGMDEQFF
.	TRBJ2-7	once	TRBV5-1	TGCGCCAGCAGCCTAGCTGCGGCAGCGCCCGAGCAGTACTTC	CASSLAAAAPEQYF
.	TRBJ1-5	.	TRBV11-2	TGTGCCAGCAGCTTAGATCGGGGCAGGACCCAGCATTTT	CASSLDRGRTQHF
.	TRBJ1-5	.	TRBV19	TGTGCCAGTAGGGAGGGGGGCAGGAATCAGCCCCAGCATTTT	CASREGGRNQPQHF
.	TRBJ1-1	few	TRBV27	TGTGCCAGCAGTTCATCCTTGGGGGAGATGAACACTGAAGCTTTCTTT	CASSSSLGEMNTEAFF
TRBD1	TRBJ2-7	once	TRBV6-5	TGTGCCAGCAGTCGGGACAGGGATTACGAGCAGTACTTC	CASSRDRDYEQYF
.	TRBJ2-7	.	TRBV28	TGTGCCAGCAGTTTATGGGGAGCGCGGGACTACGAGCAGTACTTC	CASSLWGARDYEQYF
.	TRBJ1-1	few	TRBV7-9	TGTGCCAGCAGCCTTCCGGGCGGCCTCTCTGGGGCTTTCTTT	CASSLPGGLSGAFF
TRBD1	TRBJ2-7	.	TRBV3-1/TRBV3-2	TGTGCCAGCAGCCAGGGGGACAGGGTCTTCGACGAGCAGTACTTC	CASSQGDRVFDEQYF
.	TRBJ2-5	once	TRBV30	TGTGCCTGGGGAGCGTACCAAGAGACCCAGTACTTC	CAWGAYQETQYF
.	TRBJ1-2	.	TRBV19	TGTGCCACCAAAACGGCGGGAGGGGATAGTGGCTACACCTTC	CATKTAGGDSGYTF
.	TRBJ1-2	.	TRBV11-2	TGTGCCAGCAGCTTAGCATGGCGTGGGTATGGCTACACCTTC	CASSLAWRGYGYTF
.	TRBJ1-2	.	TRBV6-5	TGTGCCAGCAGGCCCGATCTTTCTTCCTATGGCTACACCTTC	CASRPDLSSYGYTF
TRBD2	TRBJ2-2	.	TRBV3-1/TRBV3-2	TGTGCCAGCAGCCAGTGGGGACTAGCGGGGGGGCCGGAGGACACCGGGGAGCTGTTTTTT	CASSQWGLAGGPEDTGELFF
.	TRBJ1-2	.	TRBV14	TGTGCCAGCAGCCAAGATGACAGCTATGGCTACACCTTC	CASSQDDSYGYTF
.	TRBJ1-1	.	TRBV28	TGTGCCAGCAGTTTATCCCTCTCTAACACTGAAGCTTTCTTT	CASSLSLSNTEAFF
.	TRBJ1-5	.	TRBV6-5	TGTGCCAGCGGAGAATATAGCAATCAGCCCCAGCATTTT	CASGEYSNQPQHF
.	TRBJ2-3	.	TRBV2	TGTGCCAGCCAACCCTTCTTGACAGATACGCAGTATTTT	CASQPFLTDTQYF
TRBD2	TRBJ2-1	.	TRBV7-6	TGTGCCAGCAGCCCATCGGGGGGACTATACAATGAGCAGTTCTTC	CASSPSGGLYNEQFF
TRBD1	TRBJ1-4	few	TRBV7-2	TGTGCCAGCAGCCTAAGACAGGGATTAGGTGAAAAACTGTTTTTT	CASSLRQGLGEKLFF